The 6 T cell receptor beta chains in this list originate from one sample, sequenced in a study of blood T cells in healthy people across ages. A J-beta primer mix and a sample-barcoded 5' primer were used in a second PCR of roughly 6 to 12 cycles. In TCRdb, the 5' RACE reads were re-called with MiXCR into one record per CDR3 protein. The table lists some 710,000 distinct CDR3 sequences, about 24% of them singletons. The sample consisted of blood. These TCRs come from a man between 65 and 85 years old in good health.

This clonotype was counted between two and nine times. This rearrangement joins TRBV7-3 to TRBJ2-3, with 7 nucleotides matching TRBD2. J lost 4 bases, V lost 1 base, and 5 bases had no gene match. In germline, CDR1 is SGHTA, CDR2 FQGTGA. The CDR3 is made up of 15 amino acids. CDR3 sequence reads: CASSLRGGEADTQYF. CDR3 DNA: TGTGCCAGCAGCTTAAGGGGGGGAGAAGCAGATACGCAGTATTTT.

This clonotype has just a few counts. The CDR3 DNA is TGTGCCAGCAGTTACGGACTAGCGGGATCTGGAGATACGCAGTATTTT. This codes for CASSYGLAGSGDTQYF. The rearrangement links TRBV6-2 or TRBV6-3 to TRBJ2-3; 12 bases line up with TRBD2. From germline, CDR1 is MNHEY and CDR2 SVGEGT. V trimming: 2 bases; J trimming: 5 bases; junction bases outside the gene matches: 5. The CDR3 has 16 amino acids.

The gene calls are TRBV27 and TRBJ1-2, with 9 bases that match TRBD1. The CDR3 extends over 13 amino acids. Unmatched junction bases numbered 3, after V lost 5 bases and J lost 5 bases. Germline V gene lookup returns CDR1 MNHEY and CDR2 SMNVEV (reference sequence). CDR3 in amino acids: CASSTTGGYGYTF. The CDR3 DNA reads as TGTGCCAGCAGTACGACAGGGGGATATGGCTACACCTTC.

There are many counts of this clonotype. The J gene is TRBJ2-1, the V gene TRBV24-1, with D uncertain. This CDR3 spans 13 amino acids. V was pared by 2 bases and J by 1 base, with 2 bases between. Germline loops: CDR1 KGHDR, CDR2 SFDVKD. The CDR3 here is CATSDWSYNEQFF. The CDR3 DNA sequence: TGTGCCACCAGTGATTGGTCCTACAATGAGCAGTTCTTC.

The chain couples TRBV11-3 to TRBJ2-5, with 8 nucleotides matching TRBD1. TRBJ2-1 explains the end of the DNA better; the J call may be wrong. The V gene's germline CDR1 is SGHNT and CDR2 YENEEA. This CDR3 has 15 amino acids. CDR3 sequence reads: CASSRRTGTSNEQFF. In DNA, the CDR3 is TGTGCCAGCAGCCGCCGGACAGGGACGAGTAATGAGCAGTTCTTC.

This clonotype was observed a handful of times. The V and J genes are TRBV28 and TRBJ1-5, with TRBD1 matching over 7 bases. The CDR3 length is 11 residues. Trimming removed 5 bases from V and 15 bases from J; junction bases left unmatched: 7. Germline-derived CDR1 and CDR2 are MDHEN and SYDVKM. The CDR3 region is CASSPGTVRHF. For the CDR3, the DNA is TGTGCCAGCAGTCCTGGGACAGTGCGGCATTTT.